A selection of T cell receptor beta chains follows, all from one sample in a study of cytomegalovirus exposure and HLA in healthy donors. Only in-frame clones appear in the TCRdb table, and some are missing; sequencing was by immunoSEQ multiplex PCR. Seen here are some 110,000 clones, around 80% observed once, and the top ten hold about 6.1%. The material sequenced was PBMCs. Receptors originate from a woman aged 45-60 years in good health and CMV-seropositive. The CDR3 runs from the conserved cysteine through the conserved F or W. Each record gives: J gene, V gene, CDR3 protein.

TRBJ2-2 TRBV5-1 CASSSQVNTGELFF
TRBJ1-6 TRBV27 CASHTGANNSPLHF
TRBJ2-1 TRBV27 CASSLRRGLLPSSSYNEQFF
TRBJ1-2 TRBV4-3 CASSQGGLDGYTF
TRBJ2-1 TRBV4-2 CASSQPTSSGGAQGQFF
TRBJ2-7 TRBV2 CASSGQTTSEQYF
TRBJ2-2 TRBV7-9 CSSSLAMAGELFF
TRBJ2-6 TRBV29-1 CSVDGGRGANVLTF
TRBJ1-5 TRBV6-5 CASMGAGNQPQHF
TRBJ2-7 TRBV7-2 CASSSDSLYEQYF
TRBJ2-5 TRBV14 CASSPGQFATQYF
TRBJ2-3 TRBV2 CASNWDRVTDTQYF
TRBJ1-1 TRBV5-4 CASSFRTANTEAFF
TRBJ1-3 TRBV6-6 CASSYVRQGSGNTIYF
TRBJ2-3 TRBV5-6 CASSFFGGQTDTQYF
TRBJ2-6 TRBV28 CASSLLSSGANVLTF
TRBJ2-3 TRBV5-1 CASSLAPHTDTQYF
TRBJ1-1 TRBV10-3 CAIRSRQENTEAFF
TRBJ2-7 TRBV28 CASSSNSGYEQYF
TRBJ1-6 TRBV6-5 CASSYPQTVGSAPLHF
TRBJ1-2 TRBV14 CASSQDLVASSGYTF
TRBJ1-1 TRBV19 CASELRTGDTEAFF
TRBJ2-1 TRBV7-9 CASSSPRVDEQFF
TRBJ1-1 TRBV7-9 CASSSGTGFSTEAFF
TRBJ2-1 TRBV30 CAWSTGTGMNEQFF
TRBJ1-6 TRBV27 CASSLYGQGNSPLHF
TRBJ1-5 TRBV6-6 CASSYLLGDGRPQHF
TRBJ1-5 TRBV2 CASRERGINQPQHF
TRBJ2-7 TRBV15 CATSRSPGQGSYEQYF
TRBJ2-7 TRBV7-2 CASSFRQGAYEQYF
TRBJ1-1 TRBV7-6 CASSLAFRTSMGVTEAFF
TRBJ1-5 TRBV7-9 CASSLIANQPQHF
TRBJ1-5 TRBV6-6 CASSYSIGGRGAQHF
TRBJ1-5 TRBV7-3 CASSLTAGSQPQHF
TRBJ1-6 TRBV28 CASSSSDRGLSPLHF
TRBJ1-4 TRBV27 CASKNRGVEKLFF
TRBJ1-1 TRBV30 CAWSVHETEAFF
TRBJ1-1 TRBV4-1 CASSHAGTGRTEAFF
TRBJ1-1 TRBV30 CAWSPGTGSPEAFF
TRBJ1-1 TRBV6-1 CASSELRYEAFF
TRBJ1-2 TRBV4-2 CASSHAGLDRPNYGYTF
TRBJ2-2 TRBV5-1 CASKGEPNTGELFF
TRBJ1-1 TRBV5-1 CASRQGGSLNTEAFF
TRBJ1-1 TRBV2 CASSAWGGNTEAFF
TRBJ1-5 TRBV4-3 CASSQDYETGPQPQHF
TRBJ1-5 TRBV10-3 CAISEGQRYSNQPQHF
NA TRBV11-2 CASSLDPGQDYEQYF
TRBJ1-4 TRBV5-1 CASSFDGREVEKLFF
TRBJ1-5 TRBV16 CASSTGQPQHF
TRBJ1-1 TRBV19 CASSSRGLRGPNTEAFF
TRBJ1-2 TRBV4-2 CASSQVAGGTRGYTF
TRBJ2-1 TRBV29-1 CSVKGQASYNEQFF
TRBJ2-7 TRBV29-1 CSVEDRGQGAYEQYF
TRBJ2-2 TRBV10-3 CAISESTGGSSGELFF
TRBJ1-3 TRBV13 CASSPRQGRYSGNTIYF
TRBJ2-7 TRBV28 CASSFFGQGNYEQYF
TRBJ1-5 TRBV27 CASSYSNQPQHF
TRBJ2-7 TRBV9 CASSVGLAGIYEQYF
TRBJ1-2 TRBV5-6 CASSLEQGVWSDTF
TRBJ1-1 TRBV5-1 CASSHRTGGETEAFF